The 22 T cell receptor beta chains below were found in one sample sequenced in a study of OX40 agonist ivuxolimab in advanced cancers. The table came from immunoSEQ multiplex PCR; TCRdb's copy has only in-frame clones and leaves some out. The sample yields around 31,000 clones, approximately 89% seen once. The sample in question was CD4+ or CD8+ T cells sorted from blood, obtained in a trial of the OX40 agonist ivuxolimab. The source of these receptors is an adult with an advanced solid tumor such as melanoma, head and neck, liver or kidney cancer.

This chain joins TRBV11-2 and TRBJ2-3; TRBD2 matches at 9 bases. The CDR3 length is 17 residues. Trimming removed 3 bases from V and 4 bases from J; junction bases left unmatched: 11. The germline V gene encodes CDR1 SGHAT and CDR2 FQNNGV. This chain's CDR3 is CASSFNGPSGIPDTQYF. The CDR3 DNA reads TGTGCCAGCAGCTTTAATGGCCCTAGCGGGATTCCAGATACGCAGTATTTT. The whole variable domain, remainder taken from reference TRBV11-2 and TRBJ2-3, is EAGVAQSPRYKIIEKRQSVAFWCNPISGHATLYWYQQILGQGPKLLIQFQNNGVVDDSQLPKDRFSAERLKGVDSTLKIQPAKLEDSAVYLCASSFNGPSGIPDTQYFGPGTRLTVL.

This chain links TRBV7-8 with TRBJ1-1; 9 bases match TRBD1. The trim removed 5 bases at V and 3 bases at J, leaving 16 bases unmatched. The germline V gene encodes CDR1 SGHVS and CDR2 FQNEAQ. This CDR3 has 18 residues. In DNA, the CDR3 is TGTGCCAGCAGCACCGAACAGGGGGCGGATGTTCTAGACACTGAAGCTTTCTTT. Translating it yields CASSTEQGADVLDTEAFF.

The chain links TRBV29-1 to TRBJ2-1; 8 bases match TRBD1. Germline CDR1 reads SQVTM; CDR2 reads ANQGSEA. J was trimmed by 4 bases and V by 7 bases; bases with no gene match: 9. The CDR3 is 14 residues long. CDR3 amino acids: CSGIQGARYNEQFF. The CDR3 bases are TGCAGCGGGATCCAGGGGGCGCGATACAATGAGCAGTTCTTC.

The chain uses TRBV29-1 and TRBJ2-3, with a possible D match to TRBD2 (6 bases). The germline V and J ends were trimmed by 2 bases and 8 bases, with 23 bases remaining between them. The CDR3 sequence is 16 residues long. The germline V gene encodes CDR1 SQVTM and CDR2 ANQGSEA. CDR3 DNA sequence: TGCAGCGTTGAAAGGGGCAGGGCGCCCTTCGGGGGTACGCAGTATTTT. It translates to CSVERGRAPFGGTQYF.

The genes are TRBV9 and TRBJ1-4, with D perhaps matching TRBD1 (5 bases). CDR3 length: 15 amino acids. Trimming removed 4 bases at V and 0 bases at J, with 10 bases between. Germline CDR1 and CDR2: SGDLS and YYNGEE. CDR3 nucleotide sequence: TGTGCCAGCAGCCCCGGGGGGGCAACTAATGAAAAACTGTTTTTT. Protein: CASSPGGATNEKLFF.

The CDR3: CASSQTGGYNEQFF. CDR3 coding DNA: TGTGCCAGCAGTCAGACAGGGGGGTACAATGAGCAGTTCTTC. The genes are TRBV27 and TRBJ2-1, with 9 bases matching TRBD1. This CDR3 spans 14 amino acids. The J segment lost 4 bases and the V segment lost 5 bases, leaving 3 bases of the junction unmatched. Germline V gene lookup returns CDR1 MNHEY and CDR2 SMNVEV (reference sequence).

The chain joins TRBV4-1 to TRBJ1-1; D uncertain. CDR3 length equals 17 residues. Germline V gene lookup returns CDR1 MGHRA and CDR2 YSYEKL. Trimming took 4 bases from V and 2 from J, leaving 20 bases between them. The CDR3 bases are TGCGCCAGCAGCCCTAATCTTCTGCGGGGTAGTAACACTGAAGCTTTCTTT. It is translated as CASSPNLLRGSNTEAFF.

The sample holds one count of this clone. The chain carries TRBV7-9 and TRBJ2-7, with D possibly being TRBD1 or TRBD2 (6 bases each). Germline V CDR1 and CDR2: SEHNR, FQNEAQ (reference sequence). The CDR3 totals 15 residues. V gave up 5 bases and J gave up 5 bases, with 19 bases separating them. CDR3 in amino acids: CASSQGWGALDEQYF. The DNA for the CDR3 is TGTGCCAGCAGCCAAGGGTGGGGGGCGCTTGACGAGCAGTACTTC. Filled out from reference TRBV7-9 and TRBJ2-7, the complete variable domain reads DTGVSQNPRHKITKRGQNVTFRCDPISEHNRLYWYRQTLGQGPEFLTYFQNEAQLEKSRLLSDRFSAERPKGSFSTLEIQRTEQGDSAMYLCASSQGWGALDEQYFGPGTRLTVT.

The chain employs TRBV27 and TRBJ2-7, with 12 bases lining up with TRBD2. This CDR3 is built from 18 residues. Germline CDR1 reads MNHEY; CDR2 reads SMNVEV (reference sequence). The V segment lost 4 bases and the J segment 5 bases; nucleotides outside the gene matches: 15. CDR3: CASSSYSLGLAGFDEQYF. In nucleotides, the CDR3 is TGTGCCAGCAGTTCATACTCCCTTGGACTAGCGGGGTTCGACGAGCAGTACTTC.

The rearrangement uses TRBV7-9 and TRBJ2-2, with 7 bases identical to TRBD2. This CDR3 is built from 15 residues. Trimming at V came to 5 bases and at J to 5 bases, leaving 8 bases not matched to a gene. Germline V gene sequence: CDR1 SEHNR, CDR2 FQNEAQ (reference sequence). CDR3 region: CASSPGPSGTGELFF. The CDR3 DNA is TGTGCCAGCAGCCCGGGGCCTAGCGGTACCGGGGAGCTGTTTTTT.

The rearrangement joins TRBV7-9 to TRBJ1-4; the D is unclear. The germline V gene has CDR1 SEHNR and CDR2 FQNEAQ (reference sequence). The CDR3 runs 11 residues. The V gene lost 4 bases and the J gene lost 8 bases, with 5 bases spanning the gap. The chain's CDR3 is CASSWEEKLFF. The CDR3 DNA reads TGTGCCAGCAGCTGGGAGGAAAAACTGTTTTTT.

CDR3 sequence (DNA): TGCGCCAGCAGCCAAGAAGGACTAGCGGGAACAGATACGCAGTATTTT. Its protein product is CASSQEGLAGTDTQYF. The chain employs TRBV4-1 and TRBJ2-3, with 12 bases aligning to TRBD2. The CDR3 is made up of 16 amino acids. J lost 3 bases, V lost 0 bases, and 1 base had no gene match. Germline lookup yields CDR1 MGHRA and CDR2 YSYEKL.

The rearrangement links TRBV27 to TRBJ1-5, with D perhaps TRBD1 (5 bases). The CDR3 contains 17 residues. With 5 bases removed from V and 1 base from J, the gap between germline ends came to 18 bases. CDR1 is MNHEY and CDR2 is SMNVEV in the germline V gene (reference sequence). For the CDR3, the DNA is TGTGCCAGCAGTGCCTCCGCATTCAGGGCGAGCAATCAGCCCCAGCATTTT. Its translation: CASSASAFRASNQPQHF.

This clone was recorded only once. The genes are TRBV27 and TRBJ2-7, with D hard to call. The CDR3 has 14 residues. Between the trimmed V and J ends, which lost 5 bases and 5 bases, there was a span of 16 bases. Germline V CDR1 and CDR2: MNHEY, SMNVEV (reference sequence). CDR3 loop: CASSHKPPWDEQYF. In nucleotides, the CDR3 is TGTGCCAGCAGTCACAAGCCCCCTTGGGACGAGCAGTACTTC.

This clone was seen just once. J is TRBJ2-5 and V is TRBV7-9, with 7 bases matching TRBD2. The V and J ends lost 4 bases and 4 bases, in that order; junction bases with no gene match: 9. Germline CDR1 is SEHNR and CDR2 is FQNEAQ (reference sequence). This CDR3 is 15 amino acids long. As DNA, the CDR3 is TGTGCCAGCAGCTATGGGACGGGGGGTTTAGAGACCCAGTACTTC. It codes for CASSYGTGGLETQYF. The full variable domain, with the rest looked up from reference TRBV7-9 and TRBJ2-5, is DTGVSQNPRHKITKRGQNVTFRCDPISEHNRLYWYRQTLGQGPEFLTYFQNEAQLEKSRLLSDRFSAERPKGSFSTLEIQRTEQGDSAMYLCASSYGTGGLETQYFGPGTRLLVL.

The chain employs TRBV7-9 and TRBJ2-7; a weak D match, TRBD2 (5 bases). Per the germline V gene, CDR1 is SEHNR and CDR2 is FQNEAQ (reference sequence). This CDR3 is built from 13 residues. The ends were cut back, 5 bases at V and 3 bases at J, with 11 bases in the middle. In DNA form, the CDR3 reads TGTGCCAGCAGCGTCGGGAACTACTACGAGCAGTACTTC. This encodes CASSVGNYYEQYF.

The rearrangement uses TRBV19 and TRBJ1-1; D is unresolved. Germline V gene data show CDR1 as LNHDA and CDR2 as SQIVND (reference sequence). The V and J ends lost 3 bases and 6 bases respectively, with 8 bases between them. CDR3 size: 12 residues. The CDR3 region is CASSMPGPEAFF. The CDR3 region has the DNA TGTGCCAGTAGTATGCCAGGACCTGAAGCTTTCTTT. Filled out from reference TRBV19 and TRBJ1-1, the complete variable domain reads DGGITQSPKYLFRKEGQNVTLSCEQNLNHDAMYWYRQDPGQGLRLIYYSQIVNDFQKGDIAEGYSVSREKKESFPLTVTSAQKNPTAFYLCASSMPGPEAFFGQGTRLTVV.

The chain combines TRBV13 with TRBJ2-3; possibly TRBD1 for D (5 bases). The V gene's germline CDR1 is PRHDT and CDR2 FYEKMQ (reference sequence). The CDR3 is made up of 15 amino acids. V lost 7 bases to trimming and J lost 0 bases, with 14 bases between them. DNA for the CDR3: TGTGCCAGCAAATTCGCGACAGCTAGCACAGATACGCAGTATTTT. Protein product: CASKFATASTDTQYF.

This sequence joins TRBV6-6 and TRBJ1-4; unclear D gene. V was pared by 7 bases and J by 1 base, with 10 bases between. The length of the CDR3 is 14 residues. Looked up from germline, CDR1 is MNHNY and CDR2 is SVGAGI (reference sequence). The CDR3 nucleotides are TGTGCCAGCAAGTGGGTACAAACTAATGAAAAACTGTTTTTT. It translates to CASKWVQTNEKLFF.

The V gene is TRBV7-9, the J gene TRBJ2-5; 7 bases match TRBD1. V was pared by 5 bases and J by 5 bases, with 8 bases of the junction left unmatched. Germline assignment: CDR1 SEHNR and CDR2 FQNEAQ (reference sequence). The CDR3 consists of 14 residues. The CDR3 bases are TGTGCCAGCAGCCCCAGGACAGGAGTGGAGACCCAGTACTTC. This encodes CASSPRTGVETQYF.

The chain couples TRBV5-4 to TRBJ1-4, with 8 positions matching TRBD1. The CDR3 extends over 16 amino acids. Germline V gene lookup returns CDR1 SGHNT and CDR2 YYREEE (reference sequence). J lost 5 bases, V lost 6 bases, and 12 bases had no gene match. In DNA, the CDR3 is TGTGCCAGCACGACCGGGACAGGCGGAGGGAATGAAAAACTGTTTTTT. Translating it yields CASTTGTGGGNEKLFF.

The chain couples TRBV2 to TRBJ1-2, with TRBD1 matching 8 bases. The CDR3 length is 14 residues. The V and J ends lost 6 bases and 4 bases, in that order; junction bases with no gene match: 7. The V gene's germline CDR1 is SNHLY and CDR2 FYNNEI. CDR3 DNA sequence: TGTGCCAGCAGGGGGACAGGTCTTGCCTATGGCTACACCTTC. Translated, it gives CASRGTGLAYGYTF.